Below are 11 T cell receptor beta chains sequenced from a single sample in a study of blood T cell repertoires in COVID-19. Sequenced by immunoSEQ multiplex PCR; TCRdb stores in-frame clones only, minus some. In the table there are about 140,000 clones, approximately 80% of which are singletons. The sample consisted of PBMCs or T cells enriched from blood (not recorded which). The receptors originated from a woman between 18 and 29 years old who had been exposed to COVID-19.

This chain links TRBV4-2 with TRBJ1-2, with 8 bases matching TRBD1. Losses at the gene ends were 4 bases for V and 8 bases for J; bases not matched to a gene: 9. CDR1 and CDR2 (germline): LGHNA, YNFKEQ. This CDR3 region has 14 residues. The CDR3 region is CASSPGSRGLGYTF. The CDR3 DNA sequence: TGTGCCAGCAGCCCCGGATCCAGGGGGCTGGGCTACACCTTC.

The rearrangement uses TRBV19 and TRBJ1-2; D gene uncertain. Trimming took 7 bases from V and 2 from J, leaving 14 bases between them. This CDR3 comprises 14 residues. Germline V gives CDR1 LNHDA, CDR2 SQIVND (reference sequence). The CDR3 DNA reads TGTGCCAGTACACCAACCACGGGGAACTATGGCTACACCTTC. It specifies CASTPTTGNYGYTF. Full variable domain (remainder filled in from reference TRBV19 and TRBJ1-2): DGGITQSPKYLFRKEGQNVTLSCEQNLNHDAMYWYRQDPGQGLRLIYYSQIVNDFQKGDIAEGYSVSREKKESFPLTVTSAQKNPTAFYLCASTPTTGNYGYTFGSGTRLTVV.

This clone is termed medium-sized. This rearrangement joins TRBV19 to TRBJ2-1, with TRBD1 identical over 9 bases. Germline-derived CDR1 and CDR2 are LNHDA and SQIVND (reference sequence). Trimming took 9 bases from V and 0 from J; bases not matched to a gene: 6. The CDR3 consists of 15 residues. CDR3 sequence: CASRSTGGSYNEQFF. For the CDR3, the DNA is TGTGCCAGCAGATCGACAGGGGGCTCCTACAATGAGCAGTTCTTC.

The gene calls are TRBV19 and TRBJ2-5, with a weak D call TRBD2 (5 bases). The CDR3 length is 17 residues. Trimming cost V 3 bases and J 4 bases, with 21 bases left between them. Looked up from germline, CDR1 is LNHDA and CDR2 is SQIVND (reference sequence). The CDR3 DNA is TGTGCCAGTAGTATCAATGTAATATTGGGGAGAGGAGAGACCCAGTACTTC. Translated: CASSINVILGRGETQYF.

The V gene is TRBV7-2, the J gene TRBJ1-5, with 7 bases fitting TRBD1. Germline CDR1 and CDR2: SGHTA and FQGNSA. The CDR3 extends over 15 amino acids. The J segment lost 7 bases and the V segment lost 3 bases, leaving 9 bases of the junction unmatched. The DNA for the CDR3 is TGTGCCAGCAGCTTTGACAGGGAATCTTGGCAGCCCCAGCATTTT. This codes for CASSFDRESWQPQHF. The variable domain in full, completed from reference TRBV7-2 and TRBJ1-5, reads GAGVSQSPSNKVTEKGKDVELRCDPISGHTALYWYRQSLGQGLEFLIYFQGNSAPDKSGLPSDRFSAERTGGSVSTLTIQRTQQEDSAVYLCASSFDRESWQPQHFGDGTRLSIL.

This clone appeared a single time. The chain is built from TRBV2 and TRBJ1-1; D is ambiguous. V was trimmed by 3 bases and J by 6 bases, leaving 11 bases between them. There are 13 residues in the CDR3. CDR1 is SNHLY and CDR2 is FYNNEI in the germline V gene. The CDR3 DNA reads TGTGCCAGCAGTGACGAGGTAATCGCTGAAGCTTTCTTT. Encoded protein: CASSDEVIAEAFF. Drawing the rest from reference TRBV2 and TRBJ1-1, the complete variable domain is EPEVTQTPSHQVTQMGQEVILRCVPISNHLYFYWYRQILGQKVEFLVSFYNNEISEKSEIFDDQFSVERPDGSNFTLKIRSTKLEDSAMYFCASSDEVIAEAFFGQGTRLTVV.

The chain combines TRBV12-3 or TRBV12-4 with TRBJ2-3, with TRBD1 as a possible D gene (6 bases). The CDR3 spans 12 residues. V lost 6 bases, J lost 4 bases, and 8 bases lay in between. This CDR3 reads CASSRTADTQYF. In DNA, the CDR3 is TGTGCCAGCAGCCGGACAGCAGATACGCAGTATTTT.

The chain carries TRBV19 and TRBJ1-4; 9 bases line up with TRBD1. The germline CDR1 and CDR2 sequences are LNHDA and SQIVND (reference sequence). The CDR3 spans 16 residues. Losses at the gene ends were 8 bases for V and 3 bases for J; bases not matched to a gene: 10. The CDR3 protein is CASAGTGKRSNEKLFF. CDR3 bases: TGTGCCAGTGCCGGGACAGGGAAGCGATCTAATGAAAAACTGTTTTTT.

The chain uses TRBV9 and TRBJ1-3; D is unresolved. The CDR3 contains 14 residues. The germline V gene has CDR1 SGDLS and CDR2 YYNGEE. V was shortened by 3 bases and J by 4 bases, with 11 bases between the two germline ends. CDR3 in DNA: TGTGCCAGCAGCGCCGGACCGGGGGGAAACACCATATATTTT. It yields the protein CASSAGPGGNTIYF.

The chain links TRBV5-1 to TRBJ2-7, with D possibly TRBD2 on 6 matching bases. Germline V CDR1 and CDR2: SGHRS, YFSETQ. The CDR3 has 13 amino acids. V was cut by 5 bases and J by 4 bases, with 13 bases left in between. CDR3 in amino acids: CASRRDASYEQYF. The CDR3 DNA is TGCGCCAGCAGGCGGGACGCCTCTTACGAGCAGTACTTC. The variable domain in full, with the rest retrieved from reference TRBV5-1 and TRBJ2-7, is KAGVTQTPRYLIKTRGQQVTLSCSPISGHRSVSWYQQTPGQGLQFLFEYFSETQRNKGNFPGRFSGRQFSNSRSEMNVSTLELGDSALYLCASRRDASYEQYFGPGTRLTVT.

This clone was counted a single time. J is TRBJ2-1 and V is TRBV6-1; 14 nucleotides agree with TRBD2. V trimming: 3 bases; J trimming: 15 bases; junction bases outside the gene matches: 7. The CDR3 length is 14 residues. Germline CDR1 MNHNS, CDR2 SASEGT. In DNA, the CDR3 is TGTGCCAGCAGTGACAGGGGACTAGCGGGAGCAGGGTTCTTC. This sequence encodes CASSDRGLAGAGFF.